The 10 T cell receptor beta chains below were found in one sample sequenced in a study of post-analysis software for immune sequencing data (dated by TCRdb to 2013 to 2016). On the study overall, not on this receptor specifically: Roughly 5 TRBV segments, including TRBV5-6, TRBV5-1 and TRBV20-1, were significantly more frequent in patients than controls.

These receptors' targets are unknown. Receptor amplification or capture employed PCR. Sequenced using an Illumina HiSeq 2500. Unique molecular identifiers were incorporated into TCR beta cDNA libraries to reduce PCR and sequencing biases. TCRdb trimmed public reads at Q25 via fastp, called clones via MiXCR and kept in-frame beta chains. Rows merge per CDR3 protein into single entries with the most common DNA and genes. This sample is represented by roughly 570,000 distinct CDR3 sequences; approximately 34% of them were singletons. Approximately 5.4% of the sample is taken by the ten largest. Sequencing was done on a sample of blood. The receptors originated from a girl aged 2 to 17 with multiple sclerosis.

The CDR3, as DNA: TGTGCCAGCAGCCAAGGTGGTAACAGGGAAGCTTTCTTT. Residues: CASSQGGNREAFF. The chain links TRBV4-2 to TRBJ1-1; maybe TRBD1 (5 bases). In germline, CDR1 is LGHNA, CDR2 YNFKEQ. The ends were cut back, 1 base at V and 8 bases at J, with 11 bases in the middle. This CDR3 comprises 13 residues.

This clonotype occurred a few times. The chain joins TRBV6-5 to TRBJ2-3; D remains unclear. Germline loops: CDR1 MNHEY, CDR2 SVGAGI. The CDR3 length is 14 residues. The V and J ends lost 5 bases and 6 bases respectively, with 15 bases between them. Written as DNA, the CDR3 is TGTGCCAGCAGTATGTCCTCAGACGTTGATACGCAGTATTTT. Its protein is CASSMSSDVDTQYF.

In its sample, this clonotype was seen many times. The J gene is TRBJ1-2, the V gene TRBV6-5; 11 bases are shared with TRBD1. The CDR3 loop spans 14 amino acids. Germline V gene lookup returns CDR1 MNHEY and CDR2 SVGAGI. The V and J ends lost 6 bases and 3 bases, in that order; junction bases with no gene match: 3. This CDR3 reads CASSGQGAYYGYTF. The CDR3 DNA sequence: TGTGCCAGCAGCGGACAGGGGGCTTACTATGGCTACACCTTC.

The genes are TRBV4-1 and TRBJ1-6; D might be TRBD1 (6 bases). The CDR3 contains 15 residues. V lost 7 bases and J lost 6, with 16 bases in between. Germline loops: CDR1 MGHRA, CDR2 YSYEKL. DNA of the CDR3: TGCGCCAGCACCGCCCCTGTGGGGGCTAATTCACCCCTCCACTTT. Its translation is CASTAPVGANSPLHF.

CDR3 residues: CATYEGTGNTGELFF. The CDR3 DNA is TGCGCCACCTATGAGGGGACAGGGAACACCGGGGAGCTGTTTTTT. The chain links TRBV23-1 to TRBJ2-2; 8 positions match TRBD1. TRBV23-1 is an ORF, and what it does is uncertain. The CDR3 contains 15 residues. V shed 10 bases and J 1 base; nucleotides not matched to a gene: 8.

This chain joins TRBV11-3 and TRBJ2-7, with a weak D call TRBD1 (5 bases). Germline lookup yields CDR1 SGHNT and CDR2 YENEEA. This CDR3 is built from 14 residues. The V gene lost 4 bases and the J gene lost 3 bases, with 13 bases spanning the gap. DNA of the CDR3: TGTGCCAGCAGCTCCGACCCAGGGAACTACGAGCAGTACTTC. Protein: CASSSDPGNYEQYF.

This clonotype came up a few times. CDR3 in DNA: TGTGCCAGCAGTTACACCCGACCCTATGGCTACACCTTC. Amino acids: CASSYTRPYGYTF. The chain employs TRBV6-6 and TRBJ1-2; D gene uncertain. Germline CDR1 reads MNHNY; CDR2 reads SVGAGI (reference sequence). Trimming stripped 2 bases from V and 4 bases from J, with 8 bases between. The CDR3 sequence is 13 residues long.

The sample holds a few counts of this clonotype. The rearrangement joins TRBV7-2 to TRBJ2-1; 10 nucleotides align to TRBD2. Losses at the gene ends were 7 bases for V and 15 bases for J; bases not matched to a gene: 27. The CDR3 runs to 18 residues. Germline lookup yields CDR1 SGHTA and CDR2 FQGNSA. The CDR3 nucleotides are TGTGCCAGCAATGCCGGGACTAGCGTCCATGTACGGGAGAGGGTTGGGTTCTTC. Encoded protein: CASNAGTSVHVRERVGFF.

The chain joins TRBV7-2 to TRBJ2-2, with a possible D match to TRBD1 (6 bases). With 4 bases removed from V and 5 bases from J, the gap between germline ends came to 8 bases. The CDR3 length is 13 residues. Looked up from germline, CDR1 is SGHTA and CDR2 is FQGNSA. The CDR3 loop reads CASSSGQTGELFF. In DNA form, the CDR3 reads TGTGCCAGCAGCTCTGGACAGACCGGGGAGCTGTTTTTT.

The V gene is TRBV20-1, the J gene TRBJ2-1; D might be TRBD2 (6 bases). The CDR3 extends over 14 amino acids. Trimming left V 4 bases short and J 5 bases short, with 15 bases between. Germline V gives CDR1 DFQATT, CDR2 SNEGSKA (reference sequence). CDR3 sequence (DNA): TGCAGTGCTAAATATGGGGGGAACCACAATGAGCAGTTCTTC. It specifies CSAKYGGNHNEQFF.